A single T cell receptor (beta chain) is shown here with its context. The antigen it binds to is not known. No base quality information exists; no much larger clone differs at one position. Profiling of TCR beta VDJ combinations and CDR3 sequences used genomic DNA as the template. TCR repertoire sequencing was run on an Illumina HiSeq 2000. From the authors' description of their analysis: Repertoire assessment relied on Simpson's diversity index, CDR3 size and DJ length profiles, and TRBV/TRBJ rearrangement plots. The most abundant DNA sequence in the deep sequencing data was defined as the immunodominant clone. CDR3 amino acid sequences were screened for sharing across subjects and were compared with published repertoires and the VDJdb database. Clones were called with MiXCR by TCRdb after fastp trimmed the public reads at Q25, and only in-frame beta chains were retained. CDR3 protein duplicates are merged, each entry listing the most common genes and DNA. TCRdb, not the authors, supplied the V and J calls. This sample has around 180,000 distinct CDR3 sequences in its table, and approximately 52% of those were observed once. The ten largest clonotypes hold about 1.7% of the sample.

Flow cytometry had shown CD8+CD57+ cell expansion in the patients selected for sequencing. Every patient had severe acquired aplastic anemia, diagnosed using the International Study of Aplastic Anemia and Agranulocytosis and Camitta criteria. No therapy had been received by the patients at the time of blood sampling. TCR repertoires of sorted CD4+ and CD8+ blood T cells from severe aplastic anemia patients and healthy subjects were deep-sequenced in the study. Patients were enrolled under clinicaltrials.gov protocols 00001620, 01623167, 00001397, 00071045, 00081523 and 00961064 in the USA. Ficoll-Paque density gradient centrifugation was used to isolate peripheral blood mononuclear cells. CD4+ and CD8+ T cells were sorted by FACS or magnetic beads before DNA extraction. Counted from cysteine to phenylalanine, this CDR3 has 15 amino acids. The read is trimmed to its CDR3 DNA, 45 bases read in frame from base 1. The germline V and J ends show losses of 6 bases and 0 bases respectively, and no gene match explains 5 bases of the junction. The germline V gene (reference sequence) sets CDR1 to DFQATT and CDR2 to SNEGSKA.

This entry belongs to a study of CD8+CD57+ T cells in acquired aplastic anemia (dated by TCRdb to about 2018). Broadly, across the study: On average, sorted CD4+ and CD8+ cells yielded around 3.5 ug of extracted DNA, with a range of 0.2 to 27.4 ug. CD8+CD57+ expansion was defined as a frequency above the mean frequency observed in healthy subjects.

Findings and caveats that apply to the study as a whole: Around 30 CD8+ CDR3 sequences were found in both patients and controls but appeared to be highly expressed in patients and within the immunodominant clones of the patients. No significant difference in CD8+ Simpson's diversity was found between patients and healthy controls (P=0.060).

The V and J segments used are TRBV20-1 and TRBJ1-3, with 10 central nucleotides matching TRBD1. The clonotype originates from a human donor with aplastic anemia. Input material: sorted CD4+, CD8+, or CD8+CD57+ T cells (not recorded which) from PBMCs. The CDR3 protein sequence reads: CSARTGGSSGNTIYF. The nucleotide sequence reads as follows: TGCAGTGCAAGGACAGGGGGGTCCTCTGGAAACACCATATATTTT.